The clone carrying this T cell receptor (beta chain) was found a few times. The data were taken from a study of beta chain features in type 1 diabetes. Reverse transcription of all isolated RNA meant that expressed TCRB transcripts were sequenced. The table came from immunoSEQ multiplex PCR; TCRdb's copy has only in-frame clones and leaves some out. The sample includes a few hundred thousand clones, more than 12% of them seen just once. Sampling consisted of one heparinised blood draw per donor, averaging around 110 mL. The CDR3 is 13 residues long. Between the trimmed V and J ends, which lost 2 bases and 3 bases, there was a span of 5 bases. CDR1 SGHAT and CDR2 FQNNGV come from the germline V gene.

The origin of this receptor is a woman aged 18-29 years in good health. The sample taken for sequencing was naive CD4+ T cells from blood. J is TRBJ2-1 and V is TRBV11-2; D remains ambiguous. The CDR3 reads CASSLLVYNEQFF. Here the CDR3 DNA reads TGTGCCAGCAGCTTATTAGTCTACAATGAGCAGTTCTTC.